The 23 T cell receptor beta chains presented below share a single source sample, sequenced in a study of T cell responses to AZD1222 COVID-19 vaccine. Data came from immunoSEQ multiplex PCR; TCRdb stores just in-frame clones and leaves some out. Of some 140,000 clones in the sample, about 90% were seen once. Sequenced material: peripheral blood, taken on day 0 of AZD1222 vaccination. These receptors all come from an adult in good health.

A single count supports this clone. J is TRBJ1-5 and V is TRBV10-3; D uncertain. V was pared by 2 bases and J by 1 base, with 9 bases between. The germline V gene encodes CDR1 ENHRY and CDR2 SYGVKD. CDR3 length: 15 residues. CDR3 in amino acids: CAISERDRSNQPQHF. CDR3 DNA sequence: TGTGCCATCAGTGAGAGAGACCGGAGCAATCAGCCCCAGCATTTT.

The chain carries TRBV11-2 and TRBJ1-2, with a possible D match to TRBD1 (5 bases). Trimming pared 1 base from V and 3 bases from J, leaving 12 bases between. Germline CDR1 and CDR2: SGHAT and FQNNGV. The length of the CDR3 is 15 residues. In DNA form, the CDR3 reads TGTGCCAGCAGCTTAGGGCCCAGGGCTGACTATGGCTACACCTTC. Translated: CASSLGPRADYGYTF.

The CDR3 sequence is CASRVNLGTVNTGELFF. Written as DNA, the CDR3 is TGTGCCAGCAGGGTGAACTTGGGGACGGTGAACACCGGGGAGCTGTTTTTT. The chain recombines TRBV7-9 with TRBJ2-2; D is perhaps TRBD1 or TRBD2 (5 bases each). Germline V gene sequence: CDR1 SEHNR, CDR2 FQNEAQ (reference sequence). This CDR3 contains 17 residues. V shed 6 bases and J shed 1 base, with 18 bases lying between them.

The V gene is TRBV11-3, the J gene TRBJ1-1; the D is unclear. This CDR3 spans 14 amino acids. Trimming removed 2 bases at V and 5 bases at J, with 12 bases between. Germline lookup yields CDR1 SGHNT and CDR2 YENEEA. The CDR3 sequence: CASSLQGVGTEAFF. DNA of the CDR3: TGTGCCAGCAGCTTACAAGGAGTCGGGACTGAAGCTTTCTTT.

This clone was detected only a few times. One junction end disagrees with the germline gene, perhaps due to a read error. The V and J genes are TRBV4-3 and TRBJ2-7, with 7 bases aligning to TRBD2. The CDR3 totals 13 residues. CDR1 is LGHNA and CDR2 is YSLEER in the germline V gene. The CDR3 sequence is CASSQVLAAGTIF. CDR3 nucleotides: TGCGCCAGCAGCCAAGTTCTGGCTGCCGGGACTATATTC.

The V gene is TRBV20-1, the J gene TRBJ2-7; D unresolved. V lost 2 bases and J lost 2, with 4 bases in between. The CDR3 covers 11 residues. The V gene's germline CDR1 is DFQATT and CDR2 SNEGSKA (reference sequence). The CDR3 protein is CSARQTYEQYF. CDR3 DNA: TGCAGTGCTAGACAGACCTACGAGCAGTACTTC.

The chain couples TRBV7-8 to TRBJ1-6, with TRBD1 matching over 9 bases. The V gene's germline CDR1 is SGHVS and CDR2 FQNEAQ. V was clipped by 5 bases and J by 8 bases; unmatched bases: 7. CDR3 size: 15 residues. This chain's CDR3 is CASSPRTGADSPLHF. The CDR3 coding sequence is TGTGCCAGCAGCCCACGGACAGGGGCTGATTCACCCCTCCACTTT.

This chain's CDR3 is CASSISAGTEAFF. As DNA, the CDR3 is TGTGCCAGTAGTATATCGGCGGGTACTGAAGCTTTCTTT. V is TRBV19 and J is TRBJ1-1; D is undetermined. Germline CDR1 and CDR2: LNHDA and SQIVND (reference sequence). Trimming stripped 2 bases from V and 5 bases from J, with 9 bases between. The CDR3 is made up of 13 amino acids.

The CDR3 DNA reads TGTGCCAGCAGTAAGGGACAGGGTAAACAGTCCTATAATTCACCCCTCCACTTT. Translated, it gives CASSKGQGKQSYNSPLHF. The chain combines TRBV2 with TRBJ1-6; 9 nucleotides line up with TRBD1. V trimming: 5 bases; J trimming: 1 base; junction bases outside the gene matches: 9. The CDR3 spans 18 residues. The germline gives CDR1 SNHLY, CDR2 FYNNEI.

This clone was recorded once. The V gene is TRBV24-1, the J gene TRBJ2-1; weak D call: TRBD1 (6 bases). The CDR3 is made up of 15 amino acids. CDR1 and CDR2 (germline): KGHDR, SFDVKD. The V and J ends lost 2 bases and 10 bases respectively, with 17 bases between them. The CDR3 DNA reads TGTGCCACCAGTGATTCCCCAGTCAGGGGTAACGAGCAGTTCTTC. Translated: CATSDSPVRGNEQFF.

V and J are TRBV10-3 and TRBJ2-5, with 9 nucleotides matching TRBD2. Germline trimming cut 4 bases from V and 5 bases from J; bases unmatched to any gene: 11. CDR1 and CDR2 (germline): ENHRY, SYGVKD. The CDR3 spans 16 residues. The CDR3 spells CAISALAGTWGETQYF. CDR3 sequence (DNA): TGTGCCATCAGTGCGCTAGCGGGAACGTGGGGGGAGACCCAGTACTTC.

The rearrangement uses TRBV7-2 and TRBJ2-4; D unresolved. CDR1 and CDR2 (germline): SGHTA, FQGNSA. V shed 1 base and J shed 1 base, with 11 bases lying between them. The CDR3 is made up of 16 amino acids. Written as DNA, the CDR3 is TGTGCCAGCAGCTTAGTTTCAGCCGTGGCCAAAAACATTCAGTACTTC. Its protein product is CASSLVSAVAKNIQYF.

The chain is built from TRBV6-1 and TRBJ1-1; TRBD1 aligns across 7 bases. Per the germline V gene, CDR1 is MNHNS and CDR2 is SASEGT. V gave up 5 bases and J gave up 6 bases; unmatched junction bases: 6. The CDR3 is 13 residues long. The CDR3 loop reads CASSQQGWAEAFF. The CDR3 DNA reads TGTGCCAGCAGTCAACAGGGGTGGGCTGAAGCTTTCTTT.

The CDR3 DNA reads as TGTGCCAGCAGCCCATTTTCCTGGGGACTTAGGAACACTGAAGCTTTCTTT. This encodes CASSPFSWGLRNTEAFF. The gene calls are TRBV3-1 (or the pseudogene TRBV3-2) and TRBJ1-1, with D possibly TRBD1 on 5 matching bases. CDR1 is LGHDT and CDR2 is YNNKEL in the germline V gene (reference sequence). V dropped 4 bases and J dropped 1 base, with 19 bases sitting between them. CDR3 length: 17 residues.

A single count supports this clone. This sequence joins TRBV3-1 (or the pseudogene TRBV3-2) and TRBJ2-3; maybe TRBD2 (5 bases). The CDR3 is 17 residues long. V was shortened by 3 bases and J by 0 bases, with 16 bases between the two germline ends. The V gene's germline CDR1 is LGHDT and CDR2 YNNKEL (reference sequence). For the CDR3, the DNA is TGTGCCAGCAGCCAGACGGGTAAGCGGACGAGCACAGATACGCAGTATTTT. Its protein is CASSQTGKRTSTDTQYF.

The rearrangement joins TRBV27 to TRBJ1-6; the D gene is possibly TRBD1 (6 bases). CDR1 is MNHEY and CDR2 is SMNVEV in the germline V gene (reference sequence). With 6 bases removed from V and 3 bases from J, the gap between germline ends came to 12 bases. There are 15 residues in the CDR3. The CDR3 nucleotides read TGTGCCAGCAGGAATACAGGGTACTATAATTCACCCCTCCACTTT. It is translated as CASRNTGYYNSPLHF.

The chain combines TRBV5-6 with TRBJ2-7; D tentatively reads TRBD1 or TRBD2 (5 bases each). Trimming shortened V by 4 bases and J by 2 bases, and 10 bases separated the two germline ends. Germline V gene sequence: CDR1 SGHDT, CDR2 YYEEEE. This CDR3 comprises 13 residues. Here the CDR3 DNA reads TGTGCCAGCAGCCCAGGGACGGCCTACGAGCAGTACTTC. Translated: CASSPGTAYEQYF. The whole variable domain, filled in from reference TRBV5-6 and TRBJ2-7, reads DAGVTQSPTHLIKTRGQQVTLRCSPKSGHDTVSWYQQALGQGPQFIFQYYEEEERQRGNFPDRFSGHQFPNYSSELNVNALLLGDSALYLCASSPGTAYEQYFGPGTRLTVT.

The rearrangement joins TRBV28 to TRBJ1-3; the D gene is possibly TRBD1 (5 bases). Germline V lookup: CDR1 MDHEN, CDR2 SYDVKM. The CDR3 is 15 amino acids. Trimming took off 5 bases at V and 2 bases at J, with 13 bases between the two ends. Here the CDR3 reads CASSPQRGAGNTIYF. CDR3 DNA: TGTGCCAGCAGTCCCCAAAGGGGTGCTGGAAACACCATATATTTT.

This chain joins TRBV5-1 and TRBJ2-4; D is perhaps TRBD2 (5 bases). Germline values: CDR1 SGHRS, CDR2 YFSETQ. Trimming pared 4 bases from V and 7 bases from J, leaving 15 bases between. The CDR3 extends over 14 amino acids. The DNA of the CDR3 is TGCGCCAGCAGCCTGGGCCCCCCGGGGAACATTCAGTACTTC. It is translated as CASSLGPPGNIQYF.

The rearrangement joins TRBV5-1 to TRBJ2-2, with 12 bases identical to TRBD2. CDR1 SGHRS and CDR2 YFSETQ come from the germline V gene. CDR3 length: 15 amino acids. V lost 5 bases, J lost 5 bases, and 4 bases stayed unmatched. CDR3: CASSLLAGGTGELFF. CDR3 nucleotides: TGCGCCAGCAGTTTACTAGCGGGAGGAACCGGGGAGCTGTTTTTT. The full variable domain, in which reference TRBV5-1 and TRBJ2-2 provide the parts outside the CDR3, is KAGVTQTPRYLIKTRGQQVTLSCSPISGHRSVSWYQQTPGQGLQFLFEYFSETQRNKGNFPGRFSGRQFSNSRSEMNVSTLELGDSALYLCASSLLAGGTGELFFGEGSRLTVL.

The chain combines TRBV12-5 with TRBJ2-2; D is possibly TRBD1 (6 bases). The CDR3 is 14 amino acids. CDR1 is LGHNT and CDR2 is FRNRAP in the germline V gene. Trimming took 1 base from V and 6 from J, leaving 9 bases between them. This chain's CDR3 is CASGLGTAPGELFF. CDR3 DNA: TGTGCTAGTGGTTTGGGGACAGCCCCCGGGGAGCTGTTTTTT.

This clone has only a few counts. The chain is built from TRBV3-1 (or the pseudogene TRBV3-2) and TRBJ1-2, with unresolved D. The germline V gene encodes CDR1 LGHDT and CDR2 YNNKEL (reference sequence). The CDR3 sequence is 14 residues long. V dropped 0 bases and J dropped 4 bases, with 9 bases sitting between them. The CDR3 protein is CASSQDGKGYGYTF. The DNA of the CDR3 is TGTGCCAGCAGCCAAGACGGGAAGGGCTATGGCTACACCTTC.

DNA for the CDR3: TGTGCCAGCCGCAGGAGACTAGCGGAGGGGCCCTACAATGAGCAGTTCTTC. It translates to CASRRRLAEGPYNEQFF. This sequence joins TRBV19 and TRBJ2-1, with 9 bases identical to TRBD2. V trimming: 9 bases; J trimming: 2 bases; junction bases outside the gene matches: 14. CDR1 is LNHDA and CDR2 is SQIVND in the germline V gene (reference sequence). The CDR3 runs to 17 residues.